The 14 T cell receptor beta chains listed next were all sequenced from one sample in a study of PD-1 blockade in classical Hodgkin lymphoma. Time point here: newly diagnosed, previously untreated cHL patient sample. Magnetic negative selection was used to purify CD4+ T cells from PBMCs that had been thawed. Data came from immunoSEQ multiplex PCR; TCRdb stores just in-frame clones and leaves some out. The sample shows some 16,000 clones, approximately 90% of them seen only once. Sequencing was performed on CD4+ T cells from blood. These receptors were obtained from a human donor with classical Hodgkin lymphoma.

CDR3 nucleotide sequence: TGTGCCAGCAGTTTGAGGGGGCCGAGTAACACCATATATTTT. It yields the protein CASSLRGPSNTIYF. The chain links TRBV28 to TRBJ1-3; 7 bases are a match to TRBD1. CDR3 length: 14 amino acids. With 3 bases clipped from V and 7 bases from J, the junction kept 6 bases outside the gene matches. Germline assignment: CDR1 MDHEN and CDR2 SYDVKM. The full variable domain, completed using reference TRBV28 and TRBJ1-3, is DVKVTQSSRYLVKRTGEKVFLECVQDMDHENMFWYRQDPGLGLRLIYFSYDVKMKEKGDIPEGYSVSREKKERFSLILESASTNQTSMYLCASSLRGPSNTIYFGEGSWLTVV.

This clone occurred once. The chain uses TRBV29-1 and TRBJ2-5; TRBD2 is a possible D gene (5 bases). The germline V and J ends were trimmed by 3 bases and 7 bases, with 9 bases remaining between them. This CDR3 region has 11 residues. Germline assignment: CDR1 SQVTM and CDR2 ANQGSEA. As DNA, the CDR3 is TGCAGCGTTGACCCACGGGGGACCCAGTACTTC. Residues: CSVDPRGTQYF. Full variable domain (remainder filled in from reference TRBV29-1 and TRBJ2-5): SAVISQKPSRDICQRGTSLTIQCQVDSQVTMMFWYRQQPGQSLTLIATANQGSEATYESGFVIDKFPISRPNLTFSTLTVSNMSPEDSSIYLCSVDPRGTQYFGPGTRLLVL.

V is TRBV11-3 and J is TRBJ2-1; TRBD1 is a possible D gene (6 bases). Germline CDR1 reads SGHNT; CDR2 reads YENEEA. The CDR3 loop spans 13 amino acids. V gave up 6 bases and J gave up 9 bases, with 15 bases separating them. CDR3 DNA: TGTGCCAGCAGTCAACTAGGGGGTGTTGAGCAGTTCTTC. Its translation is CASSQLGGVEQFF. The full variable domain, completed using reference TRBV11-3 and TRBJ2-1, is EAGVVQSPRYKIIEKKQPVAFWCNPISGHNTLYWYLQNLGQGPELLIRYENEEAVDDSQLPKDRFSAERLKGVDSTLKIQPAELGDSAVYLCASSQLGGVEQFFGPGTRLTVL.

The CDR3 loop reads CASSLTGGGSNQPQHF. The CDR3 coding sequence is TGTGCCAGCAGCTTGACCGGGGGGGGAAGCAATCAGCCCCAGCATTTT. The rearrangement uses TRBV5-8 and TRBJ1-5; tentatively, D is TRBD1 (5 bases). The CDR3 has 16 amino acids. The ends were cut back, 1 base at V and 1 base at J, with 12 bases in the middle. Germline lookup yields CDR1 SGHTS and CDR2 YDEGEE.

This clone was observed a handful of times. The chain joins TRBV5-1 to TRBJ1-2; D possibly corresponds to TRBD1 (6 bases). This CDR3 is built from 13 residues. V was clipped by 4 bases and J by 8 bases, with 15 bases between them. Germline CDR1 and CDR2: SGHRS and YFSETQ. DNA of the CDR3: TGCGCCAGCAGCGGACCGACAGGTGACGGCTACACCTTC. Translated: CASSGPTGDGYTF.

The gene calls are TRBV7-6 and TRBJ1-5, with D unclear. Germline V gives CDR1 SGHVS, CDR2 FNYEAQ. Trimming removed 3 bases at V and 4 bases at J, with 7 bases between. This CDR3 spans 13 amino acids. In DNA form, the CDR3 reads TGTGCCAGCAGCTTCCAGGATAATCAGCCCCAGCATTTT. As protein: CASSFQDNQPQHF.

The CDR3 loop is CASSLSREVYHGYTF. The CDR3 nucleotides read TGTGCCAGCAGTTTATCCAGGGAAGTATATCATGGCTACACCTTC. The J gene is TRBJ1-2, the V gene TRBV28; TRBD1 is a possible D gene (5 bases). The CDR3 has 15 residues. Per germline, CDR1 MDHEN and CDR2 SYDVKM. V was shortened by 1 base and J by 6 bases, with 15 bases between the two germline ends.

This clone was detected once. V is TRBV27 and J is TRBJ2-3; D is possibly TRBD2 (5 bases). Germline-derived CDR1 and CDR2 are MNHEY and SMNVEV (reference sequence). The ends were cut back, 4 bases at V and 2 bases at J, with 13 bases in the middle. The CDR3 totals 15 residues. The CDR3: CASSSQRASTDTQYF. The CDR3 region has the DNA TGTGCCAGCAGTTCACAGAGGGCCTCCACAGATACGCAGTATTTT.

The rearrangement uses TRBV5-1 and TRBJ1-1; D is perhaps TRBD1 (5 bases). V lost 4 bases to trimming and J lost 3 bases, with 22 bases between them. Germline CDR1 is SGHRS and CDR2 is YFSETQ. The CDR3 extends over 17 amino acids. This CDR3 reads CASSRPTKGWWDTEAFF. In nucleotides, the CDR3 is TGCGCCAGCAGCCGTCCAACAAAGGGGTGGTGGGACACTGAAGCTTTCTTT. The whole variable domain, remainder taken from reference TRBV5-1 and TRBJ1-1, is KAGVTQTPRYLIKTRGQQVTLSCSPISGHRSVSWYQQTPGQGLQFLFEYFSETQRNKGNFPGRFSGRQFSNSRSEMNVSTLELGDSALYLCASSRPTKGWWDTEAFFGQGTRLTVV.

The CDR3 sequence: CASSPLATGELFF. The CDR3 bases are TGTGCCAGCTCACCACTGGCGACCGGGGAGCTGTTTTTT. The chain couples TRBV18 to TRBJ2-2; D not resolved. In germline, CDR1 is KGHSH, CDR2 LQKENI. The CDR3 is made up of 13 amino acids. The germline V and J ends were trimmed by 1 base and 5 bases, with 5 bases remaining between them.

The chain uses TRBV7-9 and TRBJ1-3; no reliable D call. The germline V gene has CDR1 SEHNR and CDR2 FQNEAQ (reference sequence). The CDR3 totals 15 residues. Trimming cost V 2 bases and J 0 bases, with 8 bases left between them. The CDR3 spells CASSLPAFSGNTIYF. The CDR3 coding sequence is TGTGCCAGCAGCTTACCAGCCTTCTCTGGAAACACCATATATTTT.

This clone was found once. This chain joins TRBV11-2 and TRBJ2-1; 10 positions match TRBD2. Germline trimming cut 4 bases from V and 8 bases from J; bases unmatched to any gene: 11. This CDR3 is built from 16 residues. Germline assignment: CDR1 SGHAT and CDR2 FQNNGV. The CDR3 nucleotides are TGTGCCAGCAGCTCCGGGACTAGCGCTTCATGGGATGAGCAGTTCTTC. It is translated as CASSSGTSASWDEQFF.

The chain recombines TRBV11-3 with TRBJ2-5; 7 bases are shared with TRBD1. The end of the DNA is better explained by TRBJ2-7, so the J call may be wrong. The CDR3 sequence is 15 residues long. Germline CDR1 reads SGHNT; CDR2 reads YENEEA. For the CDR3, the DNA is TGTGCCAGCAGCGCGGCCGGGACAGCAGATTACGAGCAGTACTTC. It encodes CASSAAGTADYEQYF.

This rearrangement joins TRBV7-2 to TRBJ1-5, with D perhaps matching TRBD1 (6 bases). V lost 3 bases, J lost 4 bases, and 10 bases lay in between. The length of the CDR3 is 14 residues. The germline gives CDR1 SGHTA, CDR2 FQGNSA. CDR3 in DNA: TGTGCCAGCAGCTTCGGCCAGGGGAATCAGCCCCAGCATTTT. It translates to CASSFGQGNQPQHF.